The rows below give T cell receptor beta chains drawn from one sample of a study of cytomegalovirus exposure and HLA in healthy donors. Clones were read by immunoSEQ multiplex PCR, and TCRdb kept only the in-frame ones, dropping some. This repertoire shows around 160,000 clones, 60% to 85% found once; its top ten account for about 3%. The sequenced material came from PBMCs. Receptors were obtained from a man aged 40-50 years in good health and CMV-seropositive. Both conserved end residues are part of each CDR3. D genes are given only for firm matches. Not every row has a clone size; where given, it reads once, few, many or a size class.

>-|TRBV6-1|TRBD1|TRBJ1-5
CASSEAGTGGRPQHF
TGTGCCAGCAGTGAAGCGGGGACAGGGGGCCGGCCCCAGCATTTT
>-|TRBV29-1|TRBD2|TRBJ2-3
CSVEAPTLAGGGDTQYF
TGCAGCGTTGAAGCCCCCACGTTAGCGGGAGGGGGGGATACGCAGTATTTT
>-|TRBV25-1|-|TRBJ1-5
CASRGGDQPQHF
TGTGCCAGCCGGGGGGGGGATCAGCCCCAGCATTTT
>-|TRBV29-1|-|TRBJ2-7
CSVELADYEQYF
TGCAGCGTTGAACTAGCCGACTACGAGCAGTACTTC
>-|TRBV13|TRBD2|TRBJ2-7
CASSSYLLAGGSDYEQYF
TGTGCCAGCAGCTCCTACCTACTAGCGGGAGGATCTGACTACGAGCAGTACTTC
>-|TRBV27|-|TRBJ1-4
CASSFTAPRELFF
TGTGCCAGCAGTTTCACAGCCCCTCGCGAACTGTTTTTT
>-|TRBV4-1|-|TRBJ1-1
CASSQGGNIPFF
TGCGCCAGCAGCCAAGGAGGTAATATTCCTTTCTTT
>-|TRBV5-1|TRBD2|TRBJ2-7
CASSATSATFYEQYF
TGCGCCAGCAGCGCAACTAGCGCAACCTTCTACGAGCAGTACTTC
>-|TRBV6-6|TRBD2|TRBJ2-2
CAGLAPEAGELFF
TGTGCCGGACTAGCGCCAGAGGCCGGGGAGCTGTTTTTT
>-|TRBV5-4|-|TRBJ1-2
CASSRQEGYGYTF
TGTGCCAGCAGCCGACAGGAAGGCTATGGCTACACCTTC
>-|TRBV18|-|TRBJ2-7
CASSPPSGEQYF
TGTGCCAGCTCACCACCGTCAGGCGAGCAGTACTTC
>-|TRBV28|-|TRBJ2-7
CASRDLLGRQGSYEQYF
TGTGCCAGCAGAGACTTACTAGGGCGCCAAGGGTCCTACGAGCAGTACTTC
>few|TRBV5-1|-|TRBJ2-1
CASRLSQANNEQFF
TGCGCCAGCAGGCTGTCACAGGCCAACAATGAGCAGTTCTTC
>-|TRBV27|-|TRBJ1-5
CASSLMGGAVSNQPQHF
TGTGCCAGCAGTTTAATGGGGGGGGCGGTTAGCAATCAGCCCCAGCATTTT
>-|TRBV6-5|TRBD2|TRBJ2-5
CASSDGRPTQETQYF
TGTGCCAGTTCTGACGGGAGGCCGACCCAAGAGACCCAGTACTTC
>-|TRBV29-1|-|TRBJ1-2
CSVEDRAYGYTF
TGCAGCGTTGAAGACAGGGCCTATGGCTACACCTTC
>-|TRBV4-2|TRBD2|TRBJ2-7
CASSQRESGSPYEQYF
TGTGCCAGCAGCCAAAGGGAAAGCGGGAGCCCTTACGAGCAGTACTTC
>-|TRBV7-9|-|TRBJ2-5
CASSPSPTRVAAQYF
TGTGCCAGCAGCCCCTCCCCCACTAGGGTTGCGGCCCAGTACTTC
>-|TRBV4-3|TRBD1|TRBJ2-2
CASSQPRDRGGNTGELFF
TGCGCCAGCAGCCAACCCCGGGACAGGGGAGGGAACACCGGGGAGCTGTTTTTT
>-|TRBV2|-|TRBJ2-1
CASSEAGGFWSSYNEQFF
TGTGCCAGCAGTGAAGCGGGAGGATTTTGGAGCTCCTACAATGAGCAGTTCTTC
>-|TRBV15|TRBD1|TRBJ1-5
CATSRTTGGNQPQHF
TGTGCCACCAGCAGGACAACAGGGGGCAATCAGCCCCAGCATTTT
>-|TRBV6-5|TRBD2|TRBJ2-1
CASRETSGSYNEQFF
TGTGCCAGCAGGGAAACTAGCGGGAGTTACAATGAGCAGTTCTTC
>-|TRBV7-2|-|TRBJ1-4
CASSLATNEKLFF
TGTGCCAGCAGCCTTGCAACTAATGAAAAACTGTTTTTT
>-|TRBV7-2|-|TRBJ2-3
CASTPVSTQYF
TGTGCCAGCACCCCGGTCTCGACGCAGTATTTT
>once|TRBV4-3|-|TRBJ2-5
CASSDSLQETQYF
TGCGCCAGTTCCGACAGCCTCCAAGAGACCCAGTACTTC
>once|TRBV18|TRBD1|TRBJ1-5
CASSFDRANQPQHF
TGTGCCAGCTCATTCGACAGGGCCAATCAGCCCCAGCATTTT
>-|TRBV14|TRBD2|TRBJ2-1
CASSQGLAGGGNEQFF
TGTGCCAGCAGCCAAGGTCTAGCGGGAGGGGGAAATGAGCAGTTCTTC